The 2 T cell receptor beta chains listed next were all sequenced from one sample in a study of siplizumab effects on memory and regulatory T cells. Here immunoSEQ multiplex PCR was the method, and the copy in TCRdb shows in-frame clones only, minus some. Here the sample spans approximately 94,000 clones, roughly 96% being singletons. Sequenced material: naive CD4+ T cells sorted from blood. These receptors were obtained from a human donor in good health.

CDR3 residues: CASSPALGVSTDTQYF. The CDR3 coding sequence is TGTGCCAGCTCACCGGCCCTTGGGGTAAGCACAGATACGCAGTATTTT. The chain uses TRBV18 and TRBJ2-3; D is ambiguous. V was clipped by 3 bases and J by 0 bases, with 13 bases between them. Germline V gene sequence: CDR1 KGHSH, CDR2 LQKENI. The CDR3 has 16 residues.

The rearrangement joins TRBV5-4 to TRBJ2-3, with D unresolved. CDR3 length: 14 amino acids. V was shortened by 3 bases and J by 1 base, with 9 bases between the two germline ends. Germline V gives CDR1 SGHNT, CDR2 YYREEE (reference sequence). The CDR3 region is CASSYRTGTDTQYF. Written as DNA, the CDR3 is TGTGCCAGCAGCTATCGGACGGGCACAGATACGCAGTATTTT.